The 28 T cell receptor beta chains below were found in one sample sequenced in a study of shared clonotypes between healthy human individuals. Method: immunoSEQ multiplex PCR; TCRdb's copy keeps in-frame clones and lacks some. This table has roughly 2.2 million clones, roughly 93% appearing once. What was sequenced was naive CD4+ T cells from PBMCs. Regarding subset: CD45RA+ positively selected. The receptors were gathered from a man between 18 and 35 years old in good health. Some clones in this sample may be carry-over from other donors' samples.

The chain uses TRBV6-1 and TRBJ2-3; D not resolved. Germline-derived CDR1 and CDR2 are MNHNS and SASEGT. CDR3 length equals 13 residues. The ends were cut back, 0 bases at V and 8 bases at J, with 9 bases in the middle. The CDR3 loop is CASSEALRSTQYF. The CDR3 DNA reads TGTGCCAGCAGTGAAGCGTTGAGAAGTACGCAGTATTTT.

The chain combines TRBV18 with TRBJ1-1; TRBD1 matches at 8 bases. CDR3 size: 16 residues. Germline values: CDR1 KGHSH, CDR2 LQKENI. The trim removed 0 bases at V and 0 bases at J, leaving 3 bases unmatched. For the CDR3, the DNA is TGTGCCAGCTCACCACCCACAGGGGGGATGAACACTGAAGCTTTCTTT. Translating it yields CASSPPTGGMNTEAFF.

The chain joins TRBV7-9 to TRBJ1-5; D is ambiguous. From germline, CDR1 is SEHNR and CDR2 FQNEAQ (reference sequence). The CDR3 runs 13 residues. With 2 bases removed from V and 5 bases from J, the gap between germline ends came to 7 bases. The CDR3 DNA sequence: TGTGCCAGCAGCTTATGGTGGGATCAGCCCCAGCATTTT. As protein: CASSLWWDQPQHF.

This sequence joins TRBV19 and TRBJ1-5; D ambiguous. Per the germline V gene, CDR1 is LNHDA and CDR2 is SQIVND (reference sequence). The V end was cut by 5 bases, the J end by 2 bases, with 16 bases between. The CDR3 runs to 16 residues. The CDR3 loop reads CASSPRDGLGNQPQHF. The CDR3 DNA sequence: TGTGCCAGTAGTCCCCGCGACGGTCTTGGCAATCAGCCCCAGCATTTT.

J is TRBJ1-2 and V is TRBV7-6; D gene ambiguous. CDR1 and CDR2 from the germline V gene are SGHVS and FNYEAQ. V shed 3 bases and J shed 6 bases, with 20 bases lying between them. The CDR3 contains 16 residues. The CDR3 sequence is CASSFSPTKVDHGYTF. CDR3 in DNA: TGTGCCAGCAGCTTTTCCCCTACAAAGGTTGATCATGGCTACACCTTC.

The chain combines TRBV11-1 with TRBJ2-7; either TRBD1 or TRBD2 may supply D (5 bases each). Germline loops: CDR1 SGHAT, CDR2 FQDESV (reference sequence). The CDR3 extends over 14 amino acids. Trimming cost V 5 bases and J 2 bases, with 13 bases left between them. The CDR3 sequence: CASSLGRRTYEQYF. Written as DNA, the CDR3 is TGTGCCAGCAGCCTGGGACGGAGAACCTACGAGCAGTACTTC.

V is TRBV18 and J is TRBJ2-3; 9 bases line up with TRBD2. Trimming removed 2 bases from V and 13 bases from J; junction bases left unmatched: 4. The length of the CDR3 is 12 residues. The germline V gene has CDR1 KGHSH and CDR2 LQKENI. The DNA of the CDR3 is TGTGCCAGCTCACCAAATTTAGCGGGAGAGTATTTT. It codes for CASSPNLAGEYF.

The chain's CDR3 is CSVAVQGPYEQYF. CDR3 DNA: TGCAGCGTCGCCGTTCAGGGTCCCTACGAGCAGTACTTC. This sequence joins TRBV29-1 and TRBJ2-5; maybe TRBD1 (5 bases). The J call may be wrong; the DNA end is better matched by TRBJ2-7. The germline gives CDR1 SQVTM, CDR2 ANQGSEA. The CDR3 contains 13 residues.

This clone was picked up one time. The CDR3 coding sequence is TGCGCCAGCAGCTTGATCGCGGGACTGCACAATGAGCAGTTCTTC. It codes for CASSLIAGLHNEQFF. This chain links TRBV5-1 with TRBJ2-1; a weak D match, TRBD2 (6 bases). The CDR3 sequence is 15 residues long. The germline CDR1 and CDR2 sequences are SGHRS and YFSETQ. Trimming took 1 base from V and 5 from J, leaving 13 bases between them. Complete variable domain (other parts from reference TRBV5-1 and TRBJ2-1): KAGVTQTPRYLIKTRGQQVTLSCSPISGHRSVSWYQQTPGQGLQFLFEYFSETQRNKGNFPGRFSGRQFSNSRSEMNVSTLELGDSALYLCASSLIAGLHNEQFFGPGTRLTVL.

V and J are TRBV6-5 and TRBJ2-7; 8 bases are a match to TRBD2. CDR1 and CDR2 from the germline V gene are MNHEY and SVGAGI. V lost 3 bases to trimming and J lost 2 bases; unmatched junction nucleotides: 9. The CDR3 totals 16 residues. The CDR3 DNA is TGTGCCAGCAGTTATGACGGGAGGGGCCAGCCCTACGAGCAGTACTTC. Its translation: CASSYDGRGQPYEQYF.

This chain uses TRBV5-4 with TRBJ2-7, with TRBD1 as a possible D gene (6 bases). The V gene's germline CDR1 is SGHNT and CDR2 YYREEE (reference sequence). Trimming took 0 bases from V and 0 from J, leaving 16 bases between them. This CDR3 comprises 17 residues. For the CDR3, the DNA is TGTGCCAGCAGCTTGGGGGCAGGGGCGGCAAGCTCCTACGAGCAGTACTTC. Translated, it gives CASSLGAGAASSYEQYF.

V is TRBV7-6 and J is TRBJ1-1; D unresolved. This CDR3 is built from 13 residues. Germline CDR1 reads SGHVS; CDR2 reads FNYEAQ. Trimming removed 3 bases at V and 6 bases at J, with 11 bases between. The CDR3 region is CASSLNGEAEAFF. CDR3 coding DNA: TGTGCCAGCAGCTTGAACGGGGAGGCTGAAGCTTTCTTT.

Concerning this clone itself: Other DNA sequences in this specimen translate into the identical CDR3. In DNA form, the CDR3 reads TGTGCCAGCAGCTTGGCGGAGAACACTGAAGCTTTCTTT. It yields the protein CASSLAENTEAFF. The chain recombines TRBV5-6 with TRBJ1-1; no clear D gene. Germline-derived CDR1 and CDR2 are SGHDT and YYEEEE. V was shortened by 0 bases and J by 1 base, with 4 bases between the two germline ends. The CDR3 covers 13 residues.

This chain uses TRBV7-9 with TRBJ2-1, with 7 bases that match TRBD2. The V gene's germline CDR1 is SEHNR and CDR2 FQNEAQ (reference sequence). V dropped 5 bases and J dropped 5; count of bases not matched to a gene: 9. The CDR3 sequence is 15 residues long. In DNA, the CDR3 is TGTGCCAGCAGCCCAGGACTAGTTGTCGACAATGAGCAGTTCTTC. Protein sequence: CASSPGLVVDNEQFF.

The chain has TRBV5-1 and TRBJ2-7; TRBD1 or TRBD2 may be the D gene (6 bases each). Germline assignment: CDR1 SGHRS and CDR2 YFSETQ. V lost 0 bases to trimming and J lost 5 bases, with 15 bases between them. The CDR3 runs 15 residues. CDR3 amino acids: CASSLAGGVGHEQYF. CDR3 bases: TGCGCCAGCAGCTTGGCCGGGGGCGTTGGCCACGAGCAGTACTTC.

V is TRBV5-6 and J is TRBJ2-7; TRBD2 matches 7 bases. This CDR3 region has 15 residues. Losses at the gene ends were 3 bases for V and 5 bases for J; bases not matched to a gene: 11. Per germline, CDR1 SGHDT and CDR2 YYEEEE. CDR3 residues: CASSSKTMGRDEQYF. Written as DNA, the CDR3 is TGTGCCAGCAGCTCAAAAACAATGGGGAGGGACGAGCAGTACTTC.

The chain joins TRBV5-4 to TRBJ2-3; perhaps TRBD2 as D (5 bases). This CDR3 is 16 amino acids long. The V gene lost 4 bases and the J gene lost 1 base, with 16 bases spanning the gap. Germline V gene lookup returns CDR1 SGHNT and CDR2 YYREEE (reference sequence). CDR3 in DNA: TGTGCCAGCAGCCATTCGGGTCGTAGCGGCACAGATACGCAGTATTTT. Translating gives CASSHSGRSGTDTQYF. The full variable domain, with the rest looked up from reference TRBV5-4 and TRBJ2-3, is ETGVTQSPTHLIKTRGQQVTLRCSSQSGHNTVSWYQQALGQGPQFIFQYYREEENGRGNFPPRFSGLQFPNYSSELNVNALELDDSALYLCASSHSGRSGTDTQYFGPGTRLTVL.

V and J are TRBV28 and TRBJ2-1, with D possibly matching TRBD2 (5 bases). From germline, CDR1 is MDHEN and CDR2 SYDVKM. The CDR3 covers 12 residues. The V and J ends lost 3 bases and 9 bases respectively, with 9 bases between them. The CDR3 reads CASSFWESEQFF. The CDR3 region has the DNA TGTGCCAGCAGTTTCTGGGAGAGTGAGCAGTTCTTC.

V and J are TRBV2 and TRBJ1-5; D is uncertain. V gave up 2 bases and J gave up 6 bases, with 8 bases separating them. CDR1 is SNHLY, CDR2 FYNNEI, per germline. CDR3 size: 13 residues. The CDR3 DNA is TGTGCCAGCAGTGAATTCCCCCCTCAGCCCCAGCATTTT. This translates into CASSEFPPQPQHF.

The V and J genes are TRBV27 and TRBJ2-1; TRBD2 matches at 9 bases. J lost 6 bases, V lost 7 bases, and 13 bases had no gene match. This CDR3 spans 16 amino acids. Germline CDR1 reads MNHEY; CDR2 reads SMNVEV (reference sequence). CDR3 loop: CASTAHGREGLNEQFF. CDR3 DNA sequence: TGTGCCAGCACAGCCCACGGGCGGGAGGGCCTCAATGAGCAGTTCTTC.

This chain links TRBV5-1 with TRBJ1-1, with 8 bases identical to TRBD1. In germline, CDR1 is SGHRS, CDR2 YFSETQ. Trimming at V came to 4 bases and at J to 7 bases, leaving 6 bases not matched to a gene. This CDR3 has 13 amino acids. CDR3 nucleotides: TGCGCCAGCAGCCTGGACAGGGACATTGAAGCTTTCTTT. Translation: CASSLDRDIEAFF.

This chain uses TRBV7-2 with TRBJ1-3; D is undetermined. CDR1 and CDR2 (germline): SGHTA, FQGNSA. Trimming removed 0 bases from V and 0 bases from J, with 6 bases in between. The CDR3 contains 15 residues. The CDR3 sequence is CASSLAVYSGNTIYF. The CDR3 nucleotides read TGTGCCAGCAGCTTAGCCGTTTACTCTGGAAACACCATATATTTT.

V gene TRBV6-5 combines with J gene TRBJ1-1; D is perhaps TRBD1 (5 bases). Trimming cost V 2 bases and J 6 bases, with 10 bases left between them. There are 13 residues in the CDR3. CDR1 and CDR2 from the germline V gene are MNHEY and SVGAGI. CDR3 nucleotide sequence: TGTGCCAGCAGTTACCAAGGGGACTCTGAAGCTTTCTTT. Its protein product is CASSYQGDSEAFF.

The rearrangement joins TRBV28 to TRBJ2-1, with TRBD2 as a possible D gene (6 bases). The CDR3 totals 17 residues. CDR1 MDHEN and CDR2 SYDVKM come from the germline V gene. V lost 5 bases and J lost 7, with 24 bases in between. CDR3 sequence (DNA): TGTGCCAGCAGTCCTTTGGAAAGACTAGGTCCCTGGAATGAGCAGTTCTTC. It translates to CASSPLERLGPWNEQFF.

The table lists this clone with a count of one. The V and J genes are TRBV11-1 and TRBJ2-5; D is unresolved. The CDR3 is 13 amino acids. Germline assignment: CDR1 SGHAT and CDR2 FQDESV (reference sequence). Trimming removed 6 bases at V and 5 bases at J, with 13 bases between. This chain's CDR3 is CASSQSTPETQYF. The CDR3 nucleotides read TGTGCCAGCAGTCAGTCAACGCCGGAGACCCAGTACTTC.

V is TRBV5-4 and J is TRBJ2-7; TRBD1 aligns across 7 bases. The germline CDR1 and CDR2 sequences are SGHNT and YYREEE (reference sequence). The CDR3 runs to 13 residues. Unmatched junction bases numbered 5, after V lost 4 bases and J lost 4 bases. The CDR3 is CASSVNRGYEQYF. The DNA of the CDR3 is TGTGCCAGCAGCGTAAACAGGGGTTACGAGCAGTACTTC.

The chain couples TRBV27 to TRBJ1-1, with D possibly being TRBD1 (5 bases). The CDR3 covers 18 residues. CDR1 and CDR2 from the germline V gene are MNHEY and SMNVEV (reference sequence). V was pared by 5 bases and J by 0 bases, with 22 bases between. The CDR3 protein is CASSREIRRGGMNTEAFF. DNA for the CDR3: TGTGCCAGCAGTCGGGAAATTCGGCGGGGGGGGATGAACACTGAAGCTTTCTTT.

The rearrangement uses TRBV5-1 and TRBJ2-5, with a weak D call TRBD1 (5 bases). This CDR3 contains 13 residues. The germline V gene encodes CDR1 SGHRS and CDR2 YFSETQ. With 6 bases removed from V and 1 base from J, the gap between germline ends came to 10 bases. CDR3 residues: CASTPTVQETQYF. CDR3 DNA: TGCGCCAGCACCCCGACAGTCCAAGAGACCCAGTACTTC.